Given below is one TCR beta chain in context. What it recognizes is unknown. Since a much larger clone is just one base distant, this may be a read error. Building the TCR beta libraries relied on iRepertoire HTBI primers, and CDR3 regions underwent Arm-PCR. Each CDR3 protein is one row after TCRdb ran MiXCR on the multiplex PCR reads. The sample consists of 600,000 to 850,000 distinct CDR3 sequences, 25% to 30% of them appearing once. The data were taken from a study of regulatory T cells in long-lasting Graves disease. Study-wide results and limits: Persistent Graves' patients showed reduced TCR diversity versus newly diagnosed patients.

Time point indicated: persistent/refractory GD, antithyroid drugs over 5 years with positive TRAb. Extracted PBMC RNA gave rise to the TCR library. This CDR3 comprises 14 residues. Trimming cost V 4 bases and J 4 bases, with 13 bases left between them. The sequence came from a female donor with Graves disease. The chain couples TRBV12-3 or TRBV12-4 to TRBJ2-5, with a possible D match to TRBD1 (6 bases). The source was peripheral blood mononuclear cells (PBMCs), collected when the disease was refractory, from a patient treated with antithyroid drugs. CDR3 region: CASSYWTERETQYF. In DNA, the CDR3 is TGTGCCAGCAGTTATTGGACAGAACGAGAGACCCAGTACTTC.